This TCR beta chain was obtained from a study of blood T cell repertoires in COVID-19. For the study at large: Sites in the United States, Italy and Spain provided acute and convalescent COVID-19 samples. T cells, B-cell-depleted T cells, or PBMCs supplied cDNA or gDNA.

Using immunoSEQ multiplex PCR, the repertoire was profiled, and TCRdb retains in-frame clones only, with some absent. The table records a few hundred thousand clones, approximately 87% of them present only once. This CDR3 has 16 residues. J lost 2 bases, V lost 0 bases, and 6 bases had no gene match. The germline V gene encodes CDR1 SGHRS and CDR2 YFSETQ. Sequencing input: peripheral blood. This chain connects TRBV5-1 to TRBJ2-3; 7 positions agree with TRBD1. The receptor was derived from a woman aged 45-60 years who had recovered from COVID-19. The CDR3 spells CASSLGPTGVTDTQYF. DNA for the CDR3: TGCGCCAGCAGCTTGGGGCCCACAGGGGTCACAGATACGCAGTATTTT.